Below, one T cell receptor beta chain is given with its context. Its antigen remains undetermined. Per-base quality was not reported, and no clone a single base away is much larger than it. Amplification of TCR beta CDR3 regions was carried out from RNA transcripts. For the first round of RT-PCR on the TCR CDR3, the HTBI primer set was used together with the Qiagen OneStep RT-PCR kit. The libraries were constructed in a second round of multiplex PCR and then size-selected and purified. The libraries were sequenced on an Illumina HiSeq2000 using paired-end 100 bp reads. The authors' pipeline ran thus. SOAPnuke was used to process the raw data, with reads discarded if the reads contained adapters or uncalled bases, had a mean Phred below 15, or lacked an exact constant-primer or identifier match. High-quality paired reads were merged using COPE v1.2.5, and each unique nucleotide sequence was defined as a clonotype. MiTCR v1.1 was used to align the clonotypes against IMGT TRBV, TRBD and TRBJ reference segments. The analysis included only V-J combinations with a frequency above 0.0001, which together covered roughly 99% of the repertoires. A TCS score was defined as the ratio of F50 (clonal expansion) to E x V (chaos), with BLOSUM62-based TCRdist applied between CDR3 peptides within each V-J. Welch's t-statistics and random forest reduced roughly 540 V-J features to 13, which were used in a naive Bayes classifier (R e1071). TCRdb cleaned the public reads at Q25 with fastp, built clones with MiXCR and kept in-frame beta chains. Rows are unified per CDR3 protein, each entry keeping the most common DNA and genes. The V and J calls come from TCRdb's annotation, not from the publication. This sample comprises some 650,000 distinct CDR3 sequences, more than 15% of them detected only once. The ten largest account for roughly 3.5% of the sample.

This sample was taken from a study of T cells in Graves' hyperthyroidism and ophthalmopathy (dated by TCRdb to between 2018 and 2021). Study-wide context: Peripheral blood was collected at initial diagnosis, before any treatment. A discovery cohort of about 100 patients, approximately 44 with Graves' ophthalmopathy and 55 to 60 with stable Graves' hyperthyroidism, was used to find distinguishing TCR V-J signatures. Prospective prediction of ophthalmopathy was tested in an independent validation cohort of fewer than 20 hyperthyroidism patients and 15 to 17 patients who later progressed to ophthalmopathy. For training and testing, the roughly 97 patients in the discovery cohort were randomly divided in a 7:3 ratio. In addition, the study compared T-cell repertoires in thyroid tissue and in blood from over 5 Graves' hyperthyroidism patients. After sampling, hyperthyroidism patients received methimazole starting at 30 mg daily, and ophthalmopathy patients received high-dose intravenous methylprednisolone. TCR Vbeta CDR3 sequencing of roughly 140 peripheral blood samples (roughly 43 ophthalmopathy, about 80 hyperthyroidism and approximately 17 progressor patients) is reported in the paper. On the study overall, not on this receptor specifically: No statistical method was used to fix the sample size in advance, and group allocation was not hidden from the investigators. In cross-validation, a model built on a 13 V-J signature told ophthalmopathy apart from stable hyperthyroidism with 85% to 90% sensitivity and around 84% specificity, and in testing the same model reached 80%/75%. During validation, the model predicted progression to ophthalmopathy a median of approximately 7 months ahead of onset, with around 70% sensitivity and about 75% specificity. Blood samples also contained most of the expanded thyroid clonotypes (frequency above 0.001), which suggests that blood repertoires may reflect thyroid immune responses.

Ophthalmopathy patients had moderately to severely active disease, with a Clinical Activity Score of 3 or more, a NOSPECS grade of 4 or more, and a disease duration of less than 3 months. Any patient with an uncontrolled infection, another autoimmune disease, pregnancy or lactation was excluded. Diagnoses were based on clinical symptoms, serum thyroxine and TRAb, thyroid ultrasound and orbital computed tomography. PBMCs were isolated from approximately 10 ml of fresh peripheral blood by Ficoll-Paque density gradient centrifugation. Total RNA was extracted using Trizol reagent, and RNA quality was assessed on an Agilent 2100 Bioanalyzer. Ends trimmed: V by 5 bases, J by 5 bases; bases unmatched to a gene: 4. Via the germline V gene, CDR1 is SGHVS and CDR2 FNYEAQ. The CDR3 starts with the cysteine, ends with the phenylalanine, and has 13 residues. CDR3 DNA only is kept here, 39 bases in frame from base 1.

Recombination linked TRBV7-6 to TRBJ2-5, and 8 bases in between align with TRBD1. The specimen sequenced was blood. The receptor was derived from a middle-aged woman with Graves' ophthalmopathy. At the DNA level, the sequence is TGTGCCAGCAGCCGGAGACAGGGGGAGACCCAGTACTTC. Translated, it reads CASSRRQGETQYF.